The T cell receptor beta chain described here comes from a study of CD4 T cell repertoires in COVID-19 (dated by TCRdb to the early 2020s). Regarding the complete study: For cross-reactivity analysis, CFSE-low cells were expanded with IL-2 for about 10 days, then relabeled and restimulated with spike proteins from other coronaviruses. In three recovered individuals, the researchers analyzed the TCR Vbeta repertoire of SARS-CoV-2-reactive T cells at the subset level. In COVID-19-recovered individuals, the study described naturally processed CD4+ T cell responses to SARS-CoV-2 spike and nucleoprotein and used TCR Vbeta sequencing to evaluate clonal composition.

This clone was seen a single time. Its antigen has not been determined. Base qualities are missing; no much larger clone stands one base away. Library preparation was by the immunoSEQ multiplex PCR assay. As for the authors' bioinformatics: To quantify how much the repertoires of different subsets overlapped, the Chao-Jaccard similarity index was used along with counts of shared clonotypes. TCRdb mirrors the immuneACCESS table, restricted to in-frame sequences. Some clones are absent from its copies; in checked studies, under half trace to an unresolved V gene, and the reason for the others is unknown. V, J and clone size reflect that table, while D and trimming were determined from the DNA. The sample includes tens of thousands of clones, with roughly 84% observed a single time. Roughly 0.58% of the sample is taken by the ten largest. CDR1 and CDR2, per the germline V gene, are SGHRS and YFSETQ. V ends up 4 bases short and J 6 bases short, with an unmatched junction base count of 6. From the cysteine through the phenylalanine, the CDR3 covers 13 amino acids. Kept here is only the CDR3 DNA, which spans 39 bases and is read in frame from base 1.

Memory T cell samples that were not cultured were sequenced immediately after ex vivo isolation. CD4+ total memory, central memory, effector memory and circulating T follicular helper cells were isolated from peripheral blood mononuclear cells. Beyond this particular receptor, the publication reports: Consistent with cross-reactivity, between about 7 and 27% of SARS-CoV-2 clonotypes also showed up in secondary cultures stimulated with SARS-CoV and/or HKU1 spike. Several of the most expanded SARS-CoV-2-reactive clonotypes were found to be shared between two or all three memory subsets, suggesting intraclonal diversification.

This specimen was central memory CD4+ T cells from blood, taken before the COVID-19 pandemic. The sample's cell subset or site, from its label and the paper: CD4+ T central memory cells. This chain joins TRBV5-1 to TRBJ1-2; TRBD1 fits 7 bases in the junction. This receptor was taken from a human donor who had COVID-19. The CDR3 region has the sequence CASSREGADGYTF. The DNA reads TGCGCCAGCAGCCGGGAGGGGGCTGATGGCTACACCTTC.